This note documents a single TCR beta chain sequence. The table lists this clone with a few counts. Its antigen specificity is not known. Base qualities are not at hand, and no much larger clone is one base apart. CDR1 and CDR2, per the germline V gene, are SGHTA and FQGTGA. A distance of 11 bases separates the germline ends of V and J, which lose 4 bases and 7 bases respectively. The CDR3 covers 13 residues, taking in both the cysteine and the phenylalanine. Of all the DNA, just the CDR3 is kept, 39 bases in frame from base 1. Each collaborating institution followed its own protocols to collect whole blood in K2EDTA tubes. For TCRbeta analysis, collaborator samples were shipped as frozen whole blood, as isolated PBMCs, or as DNA extracted from either sample type. TCRbeta CDR3 regions were amplified from genomic DNA by means of the immunoSEQ Assay, a bias-controlled multiplex PCR. As for how the authors treated the data: Within the assay, amplification of reference gene primers was used to estimate how many nucleated cells each sample contained. To quantify the absolute abundance of each unique TCRbeta CDR3 rearrangement, sequence reads were collapsed and filtered. For each sample, productive Simpson clonality was calculated as the square root of Simpson's diversity index across productive rearrangements. What TCRdb holds here is the immuneACCESS table cut down to in-frame rearrangements. Part of the clones is not present; checked against another copy, under half of the missing clones reflect an unresolved V gene, and the others are unexplained. For V, J and clone size, that table is used; D and trimming come from the DNA. The sample table holds nearly 80,000 clones, of which roughly 85% were seen once. About a third of the sample lies in the top ten.

This record comes from a study of blood T cell repertoires in COVID-19 (dated by TCRdb to 2018 to 2021). Regarding the complete study: The collaborator samples originated in the United States, Italy and Spain and spanned the acute and convalescent phases of COVID-19. The prospective study material was composed of cDNA or gDNA derived from T cells, B-cell-depleted T cells, or PBMCs. Deeply sampled blood TCRbeta repertoires from subjects exposed to, actively infected with, or recovered from COVID-19 were included in the dataset. The repertoires were released in a freely available public database intended as a resource for research on the immune response to SARS-CoV-2. Samples came from the ongoing ImmuneRACE study (first 160 participants) plus 1,254 subjects from 6 global collaborators. Nearly every sample came with metadata listing a de-identified subject ID, COVID-19 status, age in years and sex. Where available, HLA class I and class II types were obtained from metadata supplied by the sample provider rather than from assay-based typing.

Results and caveats for the whole study, not just this receptor: The amount of clinical and demographic metadata varied by source and participant and was provided uncurated.

This sequence uses TRBV7-3 and TRBJ2-1; no D gene call is confident. This TCR was sampled from a woman in her 70s with acute or convalescent COVID-19. Sequenced: peripheral blood. CDR3 sequence: CASSSQWANEQFF. The sequenced DNA: TGTGCCAGCAGCTCCCAATGGGCAAATGAGCAGTTCTTC. Reference TRBV7-3 and TRBJ2-1 genes cover what lies past the CDR3, so the full variable domain is GAGVSQTPSNKVTEKGKYVELRCDPISGHTALYWYRQSLGQGPEFLIYFQGTGAADDSGLPNDRFFAVRPEGSVSTLKIQRTERGDSAVYLCASSSQWANEQFFGPGTRLTVL.